This record covers a single TCR beta chain. Its target is unknown. A junction boundary mismatches the germline segment, possibly from a read error. The germline V gene encodes CDR1 SQVTM and CDR2 ANQGSEA. The CDR3 is 14 amino acids. This entry comes from a study of glioma-infiltrating T cells. TCR alpha and beta CDR3 regions were amplified from RNA using iRepertoire nested multiplex PCR. Tissue mRNA or PBMC total RNA, roughly 95-400 ng, went into one-step reverse transcription and amplification. TCRdb re-analysed the multiplex PCR reads in MiXCR, keeping a single row per CDR3 protein. The table includes fewer than 110,000 distinct CDR3 sequences, about 30% detected once. General study findings and limits: Very few CDR3 sequences were shared between tissue and blood. Above-expected tissue-blood divergence occurred in all gliomas, most in low-grade ones.

Sequencing was carried out using glioma tissue, nonneoplastic brain tissue, or PBMCs (not recorded which). The TCR comes from a human donor with low-grade glioma or glioblastoma, undergoing nonglioma brain surgery, or in good health (not recorded which). This sequence joins TRBV29-1 and TRBJ2-5, with TRBD2 as a possible D gene (5 bases). The CDR3 region has the DNA TGCAGCGTCGAAGTTACATGGGGAGAAGAGACCCAGTACTTC. Amino acid sequence: CSVEVTWGEETQYF.